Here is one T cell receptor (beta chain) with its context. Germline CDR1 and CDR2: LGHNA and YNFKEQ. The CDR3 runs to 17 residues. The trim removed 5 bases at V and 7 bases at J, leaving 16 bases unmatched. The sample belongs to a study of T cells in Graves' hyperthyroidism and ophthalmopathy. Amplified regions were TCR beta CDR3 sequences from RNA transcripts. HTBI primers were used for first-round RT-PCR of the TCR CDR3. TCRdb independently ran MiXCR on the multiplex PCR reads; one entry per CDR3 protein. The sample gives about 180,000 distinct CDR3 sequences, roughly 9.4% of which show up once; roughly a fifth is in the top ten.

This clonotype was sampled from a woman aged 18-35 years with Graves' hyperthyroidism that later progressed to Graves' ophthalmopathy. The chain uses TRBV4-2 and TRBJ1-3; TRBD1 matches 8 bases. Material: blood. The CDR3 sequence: CASSSENRGVAVNTIYF. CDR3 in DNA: TGTGCCAGCAGCTCAGAAAACAGGGGGGTCGCCGTCAACACCATATATTTT.